A selection of T cell receptor beta chains follows, all from one sample in a study of T cells after yellow fever vaccination. TCRdb passed the 5' RACE reads through MiXCR, listing each CDR3 protein once. The sample has under 700,000 distinct CDR3 sequences; roughly 17% are singletons. Sequencing used PBMCs, obtained 5 to 6 days after the first yellow fever vaccination. These receptors originate from a man younger than 35 who received the YFV17D yellow fever vaccine. Both conserved end residues are part of each CDR3. D genes are given only for firm matches. The size field is filled for only some rows; it gives once, few, many or a size class.

abundance: few
j_gene: TRBJ1-6
v_gene: TRBV19
d_gene: .
CDR3nt: TGTGCCAGTAGTGTCGGCTCCTATAATTCACCCCTCCACTTT
CDR3aa: CASSVGSYNSPLHF

abundance: .
j_gene: TRBJ1-2
v_gene: TRBV24-1
d_gene: .
CDR3nt: TGTGCCACCAGTGATTTGCGGGCGGGGGTTGAAGGCTACACCTTC
CDR3aa: CATSDLRAGVEGYTF

abundance: few
j_gene: TRBJ1-1
v_gene: TRBV5-1
d_gene: TRBD1
CDR3nt: TGCGCCAGCAGCTCACAGGGGGCTAAGGGCACTGAAGCTTTCTTT
CDR3aa: CASSSQGAKGTEAFF

abundance: .
j_gene: TRBJ2-5
v_gene: TRBV5-1
d_gene: .
CDR3nt: TGCGCCAGCAGCTTGAGTGCCGGGAGCATCCAAGAGACCCAGTACTTC
CDR3aa: CASSLSAGSIQETQYF

abundance: few
j_gene: TRBJ2-2
v_gene: TRBV18
d_gene: TRBD1
CDR3nt: TGTGCCAGCTCACCACCTCCTGACAGGGGGAACACCGGGGAGCTGTTTTTT
CDR3aa: CASSPPPDRGNTGELFF

abundance: few
j_gene: TRBJ2-2
v_gene: TRBV4-2
d_gene: .
CDR3nt: TGTGCCAGCAGCCAAGTGGTAGCGGCGAACACCGGGGAGCTGTTTTTT
CDR3aa: CASSQVVAANTGELFF

abundance: .
j_gene: TRBJ2-5
v_gene: TRBV5-1
d_gene: .
CDR3nt: TGCGCCAGCAGCTTGGTTGAGTTTGAGACCCAGTACTTC
CDR3aa: CASSLVEFETQYF

abundance: .
j_gene: TRBJ2-3
v_gene: TRBV5-1
d_gene: TRBD2
CDR3nt: TGCGCCAGCAGCCTGCTAGCTAGCGGGCGGACAGATACGCAGTATTTT
CDR3aa: CASSLLASGRTDTQYF

abundance: .
j_gene: TRBJ2-1
v_gene: TRBV20-1
d_gene: TRBD2
CDR3nt: TGCAGTGTCCCGACTAGCGGGGGCTACAATGAGCAGTTCTTC
CDR3aa: CSVPTSGGYNEQFF

abundance: .
j_gene: TRBJ2-5
v_gene: TRBV7-9
d_gene: .
CDR3nt: TGTGCCAGCAGCTTCGTTGGATCCCGGGGCACCCAGTACTTC
CDR3aa: CASSFVGSRGTQYF

abundance: few
j_gene: TRBJ2-1
v_gene: TRBV6-5
d_gene: .
CDR3nt: TGTGCCAGCAGTTACGAAGGCTCGGCCTACAATGAGCAGTTCTTC
CDR3aa: CASSYEGSAYNEQFF

abundance: few
j_gene: TRBJ2-3
v_gene: TRBV6-5
d_gene: TRBD1
CDR3nt: TGTGCCAGCAGTTACGGACAGGGGGGGGGAACGCAGTATTTT
CDR3aa: CASSYGQGGGTQYF

abundance: .
j_gene: TRBJ1-1
v_gene: TRBV18
d_gene: TRBD1
CDR3nt: TGTGCCAGCTCAGCCCCGGGACAGGGGAACACTGAAGCTTTCTTT
CDR3aa: CASSAPGQGNTEAFF

abundance: .
j_gene: TRBJ2-7
v_gene: TRBV6-5
d_gene: .
CDR3nt: TGTGCCAGCAGTTACTCGCAGAGCTCCTACGAGCAGTACTTC
CDR3aa: CASSYSQSSYEQYF

abundance: few
j_gene: TRBJ1-5
v_gene: TRBV20-1
d_gene: .
CDR3nt: TGCAGTGCTAGGGTCGGGGGGCGTTACCAGCATTTT
CDR3aa: CSARVGGRYQHF

abundance: .
j_gene: TRBJ2-2
v_gene: TRBV5-1
d_gene: .
CDR3nt: TGCGCCAGCAGCTTGATTCCCACCGGGGAGCTGTTTTTT
CDR3aa: CASSLIPTGELFF

abundance: few
j_gene: TRBJ2-4
v_gene: TRBV5-1
d_gene: .
CDR3nt: TGCGCCAGCAGCTCCTCAAGAGGGACGGAGTACTTC
CDR3aa: CASSSSRGTEYF

abundance: .
j_gene: TRBJ1-2
v_gene: TRBV7-2
d_gene: TRBD1
CDR3nt: TGTGCCAGCAGGGGACAGAAGTGGAACTATGGCTACACCTTC
CDR3aa: CASRGQKWNYGYTF

abundance: .
j_gene: TRBJ2-2
v_gene: TRBV6-2/TRBV6-3
d_gene: .
CDR3nt: TGTGCCAGCAGTTCCTACAGGAAGACGAACACCGGGGAGCTGTTTTTT
CDR3aa: CASSSYRKTNTGELFF

abundance: .
j_gene: TRBJ2-2
v_gene: TRBV5-6
d_gene: .
CDR3nt: TGTGCCAGCAGCTCGTTAACAGGGTCCGGGGAGCTGTTTTTT
CDR3aa: CASSSLTGSGELFF

abundance: .
j_gene: TRBJ2-3
v_gene: TRBV13
d_gene: .
CDR3nt: TGTGCCAGCAGCGGGCAGACTTCCGATACGCAGTATTTT
CDR3aa: CASSGQTSDTQYF

abundance: .
j_gene: TRBJ2-1
v_gene: TRBV7-9
d_gene: .
CDR3nt: TGTGCCAACAGCTTTGTAGGACATACCTACAATGAGCAGTTCTTC
CDR3aa: CANSFVGHTYNEQFF

abundance: many
j_gene: TRBJ1-4
v_gene: TRBV28
d_gene: .
CDR3nt: TGTGCCAGCAGTTTAACCGGGGCTAATGAAAAACTGTTTTTT
CDR3aa: CASSLTGANEKLFF

abundance: few
j_gene: TRBJ1-2
v_gene: TRBV12-3/TRBV12-4
d_gene: .
CDR3nt: TGTGCCAGCAGTTTGGGGAGTTCTAACTATGGCTACACCTTC
CDR3aa: CASSLGSSNYGYTF

abundance: few
j_gene: TRBJ2-3
v_gene: TRBV5-6
d_gene: TRBD1
CDR3nt: TGTGCCAGCAGCTTTGGACCCGGGACAGGGGCGGATACGCAGTATTTT
CDR3aa: CASSFGPGTGADTQYF

abundance: few
j_gene: TRBJ2-2
v_gene: TRBV6-5
d_gene: .
CDR3nt: TGTGCCAGCAGGGAGGCCGGGGAGCTGTTTTTT
CDR3aa: CASREAGELFF

abundance: .
j_gene: TRBJ2-7
v_gene: TRBV27
d_gene: .
CDR3nt: TGTGCCAGCAGCCTCTGGGGGGAGAGTCGGGACGAGCAGTACTTC
CDR3aa: CASSLWGESRDEQYF